These 30 T cell receptor beta chains came from one sample sequenced in a study of CD8+CD57+ T cells in acquired aplastic anemia. For sequencing, patients were chosen who had shown expansion of CD8+CD57+ cells by flow cytometry. Genomic DNA, the template, was used for profiling of the TCR beta VDJ and CDR3. TCRdb called the reads again in MiXCR, with one record for every CDR3 protein. The table includes 110,000 or so distinct CDR3 sequences, roughly 55% detected once. Specimen: sorted CD4+, CD8+, or CD8+CD57+ T cells (not recorded which) from PBMCs. The receptors were sampled from a human donor with aplastic anemia.

This clonotype has only a few counts. The rearrangement links TRBV12-3 or TRBV12-4 to TRBJ1-5; D is unresolved. Trimming removed 7 bases from V and 0 bases from J, with 7 bases in between. The CDR3 is 13 residues long. This CDR3 is CASTVNSNQPQHF. The CDR3 region has the DNA TGTGCCAGCACCGTAAATAGCAATCAGCCCCAGCATTTT.

Many counts were recorded for this clonotype. The V gene is TRBV7-8, the J gene TRBJ1-1; a possible D gene is TRBD1 (6 bases). V dropped 4 bases and J dropped 0 bases, with 12 bases sitting between them. The germline gives CDR1 SGHVS, CDR2 FQNEAQ. The CDR3 has 15 residues. The CDR3 region is CASSSQQGLNTEAFF. Written as DNA, the CDR3 is TGTGCCAGCAGCTCCCAACAGGGTCTGAACACTGAAGCTTTCTTT.

The genes are TRBV20-1 and TRBJ1-2; D gene ambiguous. Germline V gene lookup returns CDR1 DFQATT and CDR2 SNEGSKA (reference sequence). The CDR3 runs 12 residues. Trimming cost V 7 bases and J 0 bases, with 9 bases left between them. CDR3 DNA: TGCAGTGGGACGGACGCTAACTATGGCTACACCTTC. Residues: CSGTDANYGYTF.

On this clonotype: The junction differs from germline at one of its ends, possibly a read error. The rearrangement uses TRBV13 and TRBJ2-3; no firm D call. Germline CDR1 reads PRHDT; CDR2 reads FYEKMQ (reference sequence). The CDR3 consists of 11 residues. This CDR3 is CASSISDTQYF. The CDR3 region has the DNA TGCGCCAGCAGTATTTCAGATACGCAGTATTTT. The entire variable domain, with the rest obtained from reference TRBV13 and TRBJ2-3, is as follows: AAGVIQSPRHLIKEKRETATLKCYPIPRHDTVYWYQQGPGQDPQFLISFYEKMQSDKGSIPDRFSAQQFSDYHSELNMSSLELGDSALYFCASSISDTQYFGPGTRLTVL.

The V and J genes are TRBV11-2 and TRBJ2-7, with 9 bases fitting TRBD1. Germline CDR1 is SGHAT and CDR2 is FQNNGV. The V and J ends lost 3 bases and 5 bases, in that order; junction bases with no gene match: 8. The CDR3 runs to 15 residues. The chain's CDR3 is CASSFSPDRGHEQYF. CDR3 nucleotides: TGTGCCAGCAGCTTCTCTCCGGACAGGGGTCACGAGCAGTACTTC.

The V gene is TRBV5-6, the J gene TRBJ1-1, with 8 bases aligning to TRBD1. Germline values: CDR1 SGHDT, CDR2 YYEEEE. With 2 bases clipped from V and 8 bases from J, the junction kept 8 bases outside the gene matches. The CDR3 has 14 residues. Written as DNA, the CDR3 is TGTGCCAGCAGCTTATTCAGGGGGCCGAGCGAAGCTTTCTTT. Its translation: CASSLFRGPSEAFF.

V gene TRBV29-1 combines with J gene TRBJ2-1; D is possibly TRBD1 or TRBD2 (5 bases each). The V gene lost 1 base and the J gene lost 2 bases, with 6 bases spanning the gap. CDR3 size: 13 residues. CDR1 and CDR2 from the germline V gene are SQVTM and ANQGSEA. CDR3: CSVEAGPYNEQFF. CDR3 sequence (DNA): TGCAGCGTTGAAGCGGGACCCTACAATGAGCAGTTCTTC.

In its sample, this clonotype was seen many times. The rearrangement uses TRBV4-3 and TRBJ2-7; D possibly uses TRBD1 or TRBD2 (5 bases each). The length of the CDR3 is 15 residues. Trimming removed 0 bases from V and 5 bases from J, with 14 bases in between. The germline CDR1 and CDR2 sequences are LGHNA and YSLEER. DNA for the CDR3: TGCGCCAGCAGCCAAGAGGGGGAAGGCCATCACGAGCAGTACTTC. It translates to CASSQEGEGHHEQYF.

This chain uses TRBV5-1 with TRBJ2-7; D gene unclear. Per germline, CDR1 SGHRS and CDR2 YFSETQ. Trimming shortened V by 5 bases and J by 2 bases, and 8 bases separated the two germline ends. This CDR3 is 12 amino acids long. For the CDR3, the DNA is TGCGCCAGCAGGTATGAGGCCTACGAGCAGTACTTC. Protein product: CASRYEAYEQYF.

On this clonotype: This may stem from a read error, because a much larger clone lies one nucleotide away. V is TRBV4-3 and J is TRBJ1-2; no firm D call. The CDR3 covers 15 residues. Per germline, CDR1 LGHNA and CDR2 YSLEER. In DNA form, the CDR3 reads TGCGCCCGCAGCCAAGATCGGCATCATATATCTGGCTACACCTTC. Translating it yields CARSQDRHHISGYTF.

The chain employs TRBV29-1 and TRBJ2-7; 7 positions match TRBD2. After removal of 2 bases from V and 2 bases from J, the junction contained 6 bases not matched to a gene. The germline gives CDR1 SQVTM, CDR2 ANQGSEA. The CDR3 has 14 amino acids. This chain's CDR3 is CSVESAGRPYEQYF. Here the CDR3 DNA reads TGCAGCGTTGAAAGTGCCGGGAGGCCCTACGAGCAGTACTTC.

The rearrangement joins TRBV2 to TRBJ2-7; D is possibly TRBD2 (5 bases). This CDR3 comprises 14 residues. The V end lost 3 bases, the J end lost 4 bases, and 13 bases lay between the germline ends. Per the germline V gene, CDR1 is SNHLY and CDR2 is FYNNEI. DNA for the CDR3: TGTGCCAGCAGTGAGAGGGCCCCGATGTACGAGCAGTACTTC. This translates into CASSERAPMYEQYF.

A note on this clonotype: This could be a read error, since a much larger clone is one nucleotide away. This sequence joins TRBV10-3 and TRBJ2-1; TRBD2 aligns across 9 bases. J was trimmed by 5 bases and V by 3 bases; bases with no gene match: 5. CDR3 size: 15 residues. The germline V gene has CDR1 ENHRY and CDR2 SYGVKD. CDR3: CAISDLGLANNEQFF. The CDR3 coding sequence is TGTGCCATCAGTGACCTGGGACTAGCAAACAATGAGCAGTTCTTC.

The chain couples TRBV20-1 to TRBJ1-2, with D possibly being TRBD1 (6 bases). Germline CDR1 is DFQATT and CDR2 is SNEGSKA (reference sequence). Trimming removed 3 bases from V and 6 bases from J, with 26 bases in between. This CDR3 comprises 17 residues. CDR3 region: CSARVFGLAGGLDGYTF. The CDR3 coding sequence is TGCAGTGCTAGGGTCTTCGGCCTAGCGGGGGGCTTGGATGGCTACACCTTC.

The chain couples TRBV2 to TRBJ2-5; 10 bases agree with TRBD1. The CDR3 runs 15 residues. Germline V lookup: CDR1 SNHLY, CDR2 FYNNEI. The V gene end was trimmed by 5 bases and the J gene end by 3 bases; junction bases not matched to a gene: 6. The CDR3 DNA is TGTGCCAGCAGTTTGGCGGGACAGGGGAAAGAGACCCAGTACTTC. Translating gives CASSLAGQGKETQYF.

This chain connects TRBV7-3 to TRBJ1-2; D remains unclear. The CDR3 is made up of 10 amino acids. From germline, CDR1 is SGHTA and CDR2 FQGTGA. The ends were cut back, 2 bases at V and 7 bases at J, with 2 bases in the middle. The CDR3 nucleotides are TGTGCCAGCAGCTTAGGTGGCTACACCTTC. The encoded protein is CASSLGGYTF.

V gene TRBV5-4 combines with J gene TRBJ2-7, with 11 nucleotides matching TRBD2. Looked up from germline, CDR1 is SGHNT and CDR2 is YYREEE (reference sequence). J lost 5 bases, V lost 0 bases, and 4 bases had no gene match. This CDR3 spans 15 amino acids. CDR3 nucleotide sequence: TGTGCCAGCAGCTTGGGTGGACTAGCGGGCCACGAGCAGTACTTC. It codes for CASSLGGLAGHEQYF.

This clonotype was seen more than once but under ten times. The chain employs TRBV24-1 and TRBJ1-5; no definite D call. The CDR3 covers 12 residues. Trimming cost V 11 bases and J 10 bases, with 17 bases left between them. Germline CDR1 is KGHDR and CDR2 is SFDVKD. The CDR3 bases are TGTGCCAGGAGAGACACGGCCTCCCCCCAGCATTTT. Translating it yields CARRDTASPQHF.

This clonotype was counted once. V usage is TRBV29-1 and J usage is TRBJ2-1; no clear D. The CDR3 is 12 residues long. The V and J ends lost 7 bases and 1 base respectively, with 8 bases between them. Germline-derived CDR1 and CDR2 are SQVTM and ANQGSEA. The DNA of the CDR3 is TGCAGCGGAGTCTCTTCCTACAATGAGCAGTTCTTC. It translates to CSGVSSYNEQFF.

CDR3 sequence reads: CSVPGGSGANVLTF. The CDR3 DNA sequence: TGCAGCGTCCCAGGGGGTTCTGGGGCCAACGTCCTGACTTTC. The rearrangement joins TRBV29-1 to TRBJ2-6, with 7 bases fitting TRBD1. This CDR3 contains 14 residues. Germline trimming cut 6 bases from V and 1 base from J; bases unmatched to any gene: 3. Looked up from germline, CDR1 is SQVTM and CDR2 is ANQGSEA.

The chain joins TRBV7-3 to TRBJ2-2; no firm D call. The CDR3 length is 13 residues. CDR1 is SGHTA and CDR2 is FQGTGA in the germline V gene. The ends were cut back, 2 bases at V and 5 bases at J, with 6 bases in the middle. Here the CDR3 reads CASSLGRTGELFF. The CDR3 DNA reads as TGTGCCAGCAGCTTAGGCAGGACCGGGGAGCTGTTTTTT.

This clonotype was counted at least ten times. The gene calls are TRBV15 and TRBJ2-3, with D hard to call. This CDR3 contains 15 residues. V was clipped by 4 bases and J by 1 base, with 12 bases between them. CDR1 is LNHNV and CDR2 is YYDKDF in the germline V gene (reference sequence). The CDR3 sequence is CATSIRTVGTDTQYF. The CDR3 DNA reads as TGTGCCACCAGCATCCGGACGGTCGGCACAGATACGCAGTATTTT.

This clonotype was observed a few times. J is TRBJ2-3 and V is TRBV11-3; D is uncertain. The CDR3 has 14 amino acids. Deletions cut 0 bases from V and 2 bases from J, with 6 bases between. Germline V lookup: CDR1 SGHNT, CDR2 YENEEA. The CDR3 DNA follows: TGTGCCAGCAGCTTAGATCCAGCCACAGATACGCAGTATTTT. Translation: CASSLDPATDTQYF.

In its sample, this clonotype was seen many times. The rearrangement joins TRBV25-1 to TRBJ2-7; TRBD2 aligns across 8 bases. Trimming at V came to 9 bases and at J to 6 bases, leaving 10 bases not matched to a gene. Per the germline V gene, CDR1 is MGHDK and CDR2 is SYGVNS. The CDR3 length is 13 residues. The CDR3 loop reads CASNPAGVSEQYF. DNA of the CDR3: TGTGCCAGTAATCCAGCGGGAGTTTCCGAGCAGTACTTC.

A single count supports this clonotype. CDR3 amino acids: CATSRGGTVKETQHF. In DNA, the CDR3 is TGTGCCACCAGCAGAGGGGGGACGGTAAAAGAGACCCAGCATTTT. This sequence joins TRBV15 and TRBJ1-5; tentatively, D is TRBD1 (5 bases). Germline V gene lookup returns CDR1 LNHNV and CDR2 YYDKDF (reference sequence). Trimming took off 1 base at V and 11 bases at J, with 18 bases between the two ends. The CDR3 runs 15 residues.

The chain couples TRBV7-8 to TRBJ2-7, with D hard to call. Trimming removed 5 bases from V and 6 bases from J, with 14 bases in between. This CDR3 contains 13 residues. Per the germline V gene, CDR1 is SGHVS and CDR2 is FQNEAQ. CDR3 nucleotide sequence: TGTGCCAGCAGCGCTACCGCTGCTGCCGAGCAGTACTTC. It is translated as CASSATAAAEQYF.

The V gene is TRBV5-1, the J gene TRBJ2-7; D is unresolved. This CDR3 is 15 amino acids long. CDR1 SGHRS and CDR2 YFSETQ come from the germline V gene. Trimming cost V 0 bases and J 0 bases, with 10 bases left between them. CDR3 sequence reads: CASSLGQELSYEQYF. CDR3 coding DNA: TGCGCCAGCAGCTTGGGGCAGGAGCTCTCCTACGAGCAGTACTTC.

This chain connects TRBV20-1 to TRBJ1-4; D possibly corresponds to TRBD1 (5 bases). Trimming removed 5 bases at V and 11 bases at J, with 18 bases between. The CDR3 loop spans 13 amino acids. Germline CDR1 DFQATT, CDR2 SNEGSKA (reference sequence). CDR3 residues: CSAGRQDKGKLFF. For the CDR3, the DNA is TGCAGTGCTGGTCGGCAGGACAAAGGGAAACTGTTTTTT.

Comments on this clonotype: A read error may be the cause here, since a much bigger clone is one base away. The chain has TRBV12-3 or TRBV12-4 and TRBJ1-1; TRBD1 matches at 12 bases. This CDR3 contains 15 residues. Here the CDR3 DNA reads TGTGCCAGCAGGTCCCGGGACAGGGGGCTGACTGAAACTTTCTTT. Its protein product is CASRSRDRGLTETFF.

This chain joins TRBV20-1 and TRBJ1-2; possible D gene TRBD1, 5 bases. There are 13 residues in the CDR3. Germline CDR1 DFQATT, CDR2 SNEGSKA (reference sequence). V was clipped by 7 bases and J by 1 base, with 13 bases between them. CDR3 in DNA: TGCAGTGGAGCAGGGTTGAATAACTATGGCTACACCTTC. Translating gives CSGAGLNNYGYTF.